This T cell receptor (beta chain) stems from a study of PD-1 blockade in classical Hodgkin lymphoma. Measured with immunoSEQ multiplex PCR; TCRdb has only the in-frame clones, and not every one. The data show almost 100,000 clones, over 85% seen once. Whole-study results and caveats: Exclusion was the outcome for patients who began nivolumab under 1 year after ASCT. A reduction in baseline TCR diversity was reportedly seen in newly diagnosed patients relative to healthy donors.

From germline, CDR1 is SGHNT and CDR2 YYREEE (reference sequence). The CDR3 is 17 amino acids. V shed 2 bases, J shed 3 bases, and the junction held 12 bases outside the gene matches. All patients experienced relapse after autologous stem cell transplantation, and brentuximab vedotin exposure was variable. Best overall response was complete response, partial response or progressive disease in these relapsed/refractory classical Hodgkin lymphoma patients. As regards this clone: Antigen unknown.

The sample was peripheral blood mononuclear cells (PBMCs), taken at baseline. The V call is TRBV5-4, the J call TRBJ2-5; 8 positions agree with TRBD1. The sequence was obtained from a human donor with classical Hodgkin lymphoma. The DNA of the CDR3 is TGTGCCAGCAGCTTCGATGAGACAGGGGTTTTTGAAGAGACCCAGTACTTC. Translation: CASSFDETGVFEETQYF.